The clone carrying this TCR beta chain appeared a single time. The data are from a study of blood T cell repertoires in COVID-19. Study details: Donors in the United States, Italy and Spain gave samples during acute or convalescent COVID-19. The analysed material was cDNA or gDNA that came from T cells, B-cell-depleted T cells, or PBMCs.

Trimming removed 0 bases from V and 8 bases from J; junction bases left unmatched: 7. This CDR3 contains 15 residues. The germline CDR1 and CDR2 sequences are LGHDT and YNNKEL (reference sequence). Source study methods: The assay estimated nucleated cells by amplifying reference gene primers. The data were produced by immunoSEQ multiplex PCR, yet TCRdb's version contains in-frame clones alone and is incomplete. That table supplies the V and J calls and clone size; D and trimming were determined from the DNA. The sample shows 140,000 to 150,000 clones, more than 75% of them seen only once. The V and J genes are TRBV3-1 (or the pseudogene TRBV3-2) and TRBJ1-2; 9 bases map to TRBD1. Sequencing was performed on peripheral blood. The sequence derives from a man aged 55 to 70 with acute or convalescent COVID-19. Here the CDR3 reads CASSQDLQGARGYTF. CDR3 DNA: TGTGCCAGCAGCCAAGATTTACAGGGGGCGCGGGGCTACACCTTC.